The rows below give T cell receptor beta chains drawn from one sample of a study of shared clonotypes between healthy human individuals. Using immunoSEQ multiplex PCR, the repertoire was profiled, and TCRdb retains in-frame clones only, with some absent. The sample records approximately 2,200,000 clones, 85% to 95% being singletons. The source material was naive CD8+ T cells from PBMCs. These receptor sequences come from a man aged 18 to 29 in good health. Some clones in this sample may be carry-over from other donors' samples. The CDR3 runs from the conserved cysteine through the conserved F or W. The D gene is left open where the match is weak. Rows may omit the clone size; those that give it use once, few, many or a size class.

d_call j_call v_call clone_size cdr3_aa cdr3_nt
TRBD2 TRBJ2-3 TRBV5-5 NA CASSLGLAGDTDTQYF TGTGCCAGCAGCCTCGGACTAGCGGGAGACACAGATACGCAGTATTTT
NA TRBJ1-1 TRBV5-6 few CASSWGTGTEAFF TGTGCCAGCAGCTGGGGAACGGGGACTGAAGCTTTCTTT
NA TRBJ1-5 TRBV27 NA CASSNTGSNQPQHF TGTGCCAGCAGTAACACGGGTAGCAATCAGCCCCAGCATTTT
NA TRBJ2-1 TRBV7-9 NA CASSLGHSDYNEQFF TGTGCCAGCAGCCTGGGACACAGCGATTACAATGAGCAGTTCTTC
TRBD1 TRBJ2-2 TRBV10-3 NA CATLTGQVDSGELFF TGTGCCACCTTGACAGGGCAGGTCGACTCCGGGGAGCTGTTTTTT
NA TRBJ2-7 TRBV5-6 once CASSFWQVSYEQYF TGTGCCAGCAGCTTCTGGCAGGTGTCCTACGAGCAGTACTTC
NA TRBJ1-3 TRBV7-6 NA CASNLGVGASSGNTIYF TGTGCCAGCAACCTTGGGGTAGGAGCGAGCTCTGGAAACACCATATATTTT
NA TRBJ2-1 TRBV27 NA CASATGAYSEQFF TGTGCCAGCGCCACGGGGGCTTATAGTGAGCAGTTCTTC
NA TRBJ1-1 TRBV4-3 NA CASSQDLGIRDDTEAFF TGCGCCAGCAGCCAAGATCTGGGAATAAGGGACGACACTGAAGCTTTCTTT
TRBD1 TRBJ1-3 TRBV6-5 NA CASRSDRTSGNTIYF TGTGCCAGCAGATCGGACAGGACCTCTGGAAACACCATATATTTT
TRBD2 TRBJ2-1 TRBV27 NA CASSPSGLSYNEQFF TGTGCCAGCAGTCCTAGCGGATTGTCCTACAATGAGCAGTTCTTC
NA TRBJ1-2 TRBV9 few CASRGNYGYTF TGTGCCAGCCGAGGGAACTATGGCTACACCTTC
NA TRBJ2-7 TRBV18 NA CASSPTTPGSYEQYF TGTGCCAGCTCACCTACAACACCTGGTAGCTACGAGCAGTACTTC
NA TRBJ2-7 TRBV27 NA CASSLAQNYEQYF TGTGCCAGCAGTTTGGCACAGAACTACGAGCAGTACTTC
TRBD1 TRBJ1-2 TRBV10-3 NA CAIRPGTDEKWGYTF TGTGCCATCAGACCCGGGACAGATGAAAAATGGGGCTACACCTTC
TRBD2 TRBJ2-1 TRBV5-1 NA CASSLARLAGYNEQFF TGCGCCAGCAGCTTGGCGCGGCTAGCGGGCTACAATGAGCAGTTCTTC
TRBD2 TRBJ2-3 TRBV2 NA CARPGLAGGLGADTQYF TGTGCCCGCCCGGGGCTAGCGGGTGGACTCGGCGCAGATACGCAGTATTTT
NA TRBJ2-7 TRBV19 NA CASSLTKRSYEQYF TGTGCCAGTAGTCTAACTAAAAGATCCTACGAGCAGTACTTC
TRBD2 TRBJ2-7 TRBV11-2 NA CASSLERLAVYEQYF TGTGCCAGCAGCTTAGAGCGACTAGCGGTCTACGAGCAGTACTTC
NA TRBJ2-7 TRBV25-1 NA CASSEGEGYEQYF TGTGCCAGCAGTGAAGGCGAGGGCTACGAGCAGTACTTC
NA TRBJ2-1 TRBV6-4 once CASSDSRGGYNEQFF TGTGCCAGCAGTGACAGCAGGGGCGGGTACAATGAGCAGTTCTTC
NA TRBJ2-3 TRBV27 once CASSSVHRLSSDTQYF TGTGCCAGCAGTTCCGTCCACAGGTTAAGCTCAGATACGCAGTATTTT
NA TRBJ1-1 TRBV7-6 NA CASSLRAGWGTDTEAFF TGTGCCAGCAGCTTAAGGGCAGGGTGGGGGACGGACACTGAAGCTTTCTTT
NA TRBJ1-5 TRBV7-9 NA CASSQVANQPQHF TGTGCCAGCAGCCAAGTCGCCAATCAGCCCCAGCATTTT
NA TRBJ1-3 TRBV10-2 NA CASRDTGNTIYF TGCGCCAGCAGGGACACAGGAAACACCATATATTTT
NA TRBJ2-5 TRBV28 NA CASSTEADQETQYF TGTGCCAGCAGCACCGAAGCGGACCAAGAGACCCAGTACTTC
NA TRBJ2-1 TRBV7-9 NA CASSQGPRNEQFF TGTGCCAGCAGCCAAGGACCCCGGAATGAGCAGTTCTTC
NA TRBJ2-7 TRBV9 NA CASSDYPGYEQYF TGTGCCAGCAGCGATTACCCGGGGTACGAGCAGTACTTC
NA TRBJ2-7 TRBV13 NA CASSLPGSYEQYF TGTGCCAGCAGCCTTCCGGGGTCCTACGAGCAGTACTTC
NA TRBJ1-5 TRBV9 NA CASSNSNQPQHF TGTGCCAGCAGCAATAGCAATCAGCCCCAGCATTTT
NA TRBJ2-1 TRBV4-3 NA CASSPKLGNEQFF TGCGCCAGCAGCCCCAAACTAGGCAATGAGCAGTTCTTC
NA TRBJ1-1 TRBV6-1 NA CASTPGVVEAFF TGTGCCAGCACCCCGGGGGTGGTGGAAGCTTTCTTT
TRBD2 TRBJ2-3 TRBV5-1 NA CASGSLEGGSTDTQYF TGCGCCAGCGGGTCCCTGGAGGGAGGGAGCACAGATACGCAGTATTTT